The next 24 T cell receptor beta chains were all read from a single sample in a study of T-cell memory formation after mild COVID-19. One entry per CDR3 protein, called by TCRdb with MiXCR from the 5' RACE reads. The sample has roughly 450,000 distinct CDR3 sequences; roughly 18% are singletons. Sequenced material: PBMCs or a T cell subset sorted from them (not recorded which). The receptors stem from an adult woman who had mild COVID-19 (a few samples of this study predate the infection). Cell type and time point are not known.

This clonotype was counted between two and nine times. This rearrangement joins TRBV14 to TRBJ1-6; TRBD1 matches 7 bases. Unmatched junction bases numbered 5, after V lost 1 base and J lost 8 bases. This CDR3 spans 15 amino acids. Germline CDR1 reads SGHDN; CDR2 reads FVKESK. Here the CDR3 DNA reads TGTGCCAGCAGCCAAGTGGCCAGGGGGGATTCACCCCTCCACTTT. Residues: CASSQVARGDSPLHF.

This clonotype has just a few counts. The V gene is TRBV15, the J gene TRBJ1-6; D remains ambiguous. The CDR3 spans 13 residues. Deletions cut 0 bases from V and 9 bases from J, with 6 bases between. CDR1 is LNHNV, CDR2 YYDKDF, per germline (reference sequence). DNA of the CDR3: TGTGCCACCAGCAGAGATTGGGTTTCACCCCTCCACTTT. Its translation is CATSRDWVSPLHF.

The genes are TRBV12-3 or TRBV12-4 and TRBJ2-5; D is possibly TRBD1 (6 bases). CDR3 length: 14 amino acids. The germline V and J ends were trimmed by 2 bases and 4 bases, with 11 bases remaining between them. The CDR3 bases are TGTGCCAGCAGTTTAAGCCAGGGGCTAGAGACCCAGTACTTC. Translation gives CASSLSQGLETQYF.

This clonotype turned up a few times. The V call is TRBV2, the J call TRBJ2-7, with TRBD2 matching 7 bases. There are 13 residues in the CDR3. V trimming: 0 bases; J trimming: 6 bases; junction bases outside the gene matches: 2. Germline V gene lookup returns CDR1 SNHLY and CDR2 FYNNEI. The CDR3 bases are TGTGCCAGCAGTGAAGCGGGGGGGATCGAGCAGTACTTC. This sequence encodes CASSEAGGIEQYF.

This clonotype was counted ten times or more. V gene TRBV7-8 combines with J gene TRBJ1-1; tentative D call: TRBD1 (5 bases). This CDR3 has 14 amino acids. V lost 1 base to trimming and J lost 1 base, with 7 bases between them. Germline CDR1 SGHVS, CDR2 FQNEAQ. The chain's CDR3 is CASSLGQSNTEAFF. The CDR3 DNA is TGTGCCAGCAGCTTAGGACAGTCGAACACTGAAGCTTTCTTT.

In this sample, this clonotype turned up a few times. The chain uses TRBV12-3 or TRBV12-4 and TRBJ2-2; D unresolved. The V end lost 3 bases, the J end lost 1 base, and 12 bases lay between the germline ends. There are 16 residues in the CDR3. The CDR3 region is CASSFAGFLNTGELFF. For the CDR3, the DNA is TGTGCCAGCAGTTTTGCCGGGTTCCTGAACACCGGGGAGCTGTTTTTT.

J is TRBJ2-6 and V is TRBV2; 8 positions agree with TRBD1. The CDR3 loop spans 17 amino acids. Unmatched junction bases numbered 10, after V lost 9 bases and J lost 0 bases. CDR1 is SNHLY and CDR2 is FYNNEI in the germline V gene. This CDR3 is CASLETGAISGANVLTF. The CDR3 DNA follows: TGTGCCAGTTTGGAGACAGGGGCCATCTCTGGGGCCAACGTCCTGACTTTC.

This clonotype was counted a few times. The chain carries TRBV25-1 and TRBJ2-7; the match to TRBD1 covers 7 bases. CDR3 length: 14 residues. Germline V gene lookup returns CDR1 MGHDK and CDR2 SYGVNS. Trimming took 6 bases from V and 0 from J; bases not matched to a gene: 5. CDR3 nucleotide sequence: TGTGCCAGCAGGATGACAGGGCCCTCCTACGAGCAGTACTTC. Its protein is CASRMTGPSYEQYF.

This clonotype was seen only once. V is TRBV6-5 and J is TRBJ2-7, with unresolved D. The germline gives CDR1 MNHEY, CDR2 SVGAGI. This CDR3 is 13 amino acids long. Trimming shortened V by 0 bases and J by 5 bases, and 8 bases separated the two germline ends. CDR3: CASSYSSGDEQYV. The DNA of the CDR3 is TGTGCCAGCAGTTACTCGTCTGGGGACGAGCAGTACGTC.

This clonotype was recorded a few times. This chain connects TRBV7-9 to TRBJ1-5; D may be TRBD1 (5 bases). The CDR3 is 15 amino acids. V was trimmed by 4 bases and J by 0 bases, leaving 10 bases between them. The germline gives CDR1 SEHNR, CDR2 FQNEAQ (reference sequence). For the CDR3, the DNA is TGTGCCAGCAGCTGGGGACGGAATAGCAATCAGCCCCAGCATTTT. As protein: CASSWGRNSNQPQHF.

The genes are TRBV5-6 and TRBJ2-7, with D unclear. The germline V and J ends were trimmed by 0 bases and 5 bases, with 9 bases remaining between them. This CDR3 is built from 13 residues. CDR1 and CDR2 from the germline V gene are SGHDT and YYEEEE. DNA of the CDR3: TGTGCCAGCAGCTTGGGTGGTTCGGACGAGCAGTACTTC. It codes for CASSLGGSDEQYF.

The CDR3 bases are TGTGCCAGCTCACCACGCTCTGGTGGGAACGGCGAGCAGTACTTC. Residues: CASSPRSGGNGEQYF. This chain uses TRBV18 with TRBJ2-7; D is undetermined. Deletions cut 1 base from V and 6 bases from J, with 16 bases between. This CDR3 has 15 amino acids. Germline V lookup: CDR1 KGHSH, CDR2 LQKENI.

V usage is TRBV24-1 and J usage is TRBJ2-1; 7 nucleotides agree with TRBD2. The CDR3 contains 13 residues. Germline-derived CDR1 and CDR2 are KGHDR and SFDVKD. Trimming removed 3 bases from V and 10 bases from J; junction bases left unmatched: 5. CDR3 sequence: CATSDGLVTEQFF. The CDR3 DNA reads as TGTGCCACCAGTGATGGACTAGTCACGGAGCAGTTCTTC.

V and J are TRBV9 and TRBJ1-3; D call uncertain. This CDR3 is built from 14 residues. The V end was cut by 0 bases, the J end by 8 bases, with 12 bases between. The germline gives CDR1 SGDLS, CDR2 YYNGEE. This CDR3 is CASSVGKAWDTIYF. The DNA for the CDR3 is TGTGCCAGCAGCGTAGGCAAGGCTTGGGACACCATATATTTT.

The chain is built from TRBV7-9 and TRBJ2-3; D is possibly TRBD1 (7 bases). Trimming took off 5 bases at V and 1 base at J, with 19 bases between the two ends. The germline CDR1 and CDR2 sequences are SEHNR and FQNEAQ (reference sequence). The CDR3 totals 17 residues. In DNA form, the CDR3 reads TGTGCCAGCAGCCCAAGAAGGACAGGCGGGGGCACAGATACGCAGTATTTT. Amino acids: CASSPRRTGGGTDTQYF.

The V gene is TRBV3-1, the J gene TRBJ2-3, with a weak D call TRBD2 (6 bases). V was trimmed by 2 bases and J by 0 bases, leaving 9 bases between them. Germline values: CDR1 LGHDT, CDR2 YNNKEL (reference sequence). The CDR3 loop spans 15 amino acids. As DNA, the CDR3 is TGTGCCAGCAGCCAACTGAGCGGGAGCACAGATACGCAGTATTTT. It translates to CASSQLSGSTDTQYF.

V and J are TRBV24-1 and TRBJ1-1, with 9 bases aligning to TRBD1. CDR3 size: 15 residues. Trimming took 4 bases from V and 4 from J; bases not matched to a gene: 6. In germline, CDR1 is KGHDR, CDR2 SFDVKD. CDR3 protein: CATSDPDRGGTEAFF. In nucleotides, the CDR3 is TGTGCCACCAGTGACCCGGACAGGGGTGGCACTGAAGCTTTCTTT.

This clonotype showed up many times. The chain links TRBV29-1 to TRBJ2-2; the match to TRBD1 covers 10 bases. From germline, CDR1 is SQVTM and CDR2 ANQGSEA. The CDR3 sequence is 13 residues long. V trimming: 7 bases; J trimming: 6 bases; junction bases outside the gene matches: 5. CDR3 nucleotide sequence: TGCAGCGGTGGACAGGGGGTCGCCGGGGAGCTGTTTTTT. Translated, it gives CSGGQGVAGELFF.

The V and J genes are TRBV7-9 and TRBJ2-2; D is unresolved. Per the germline V gene, CDR1 is SEHNR and CDR2 is FQNEAQ (reference sequence). V was trimmed by 10 bases and J by 2 bases, leaving 2 bases between them. The CDR3 has 10 amino acids. DNA of the CDR3: TGTGCCACAAACACCGGGGAGCTGTTTTTT. It encodes CATNTGELFF. Full variable domain (remainder filled in from reference TRBV7-9 and TRBJ2-2): DTGVSQNPRHKITKRGQNVTFRCDPISEHNRLYWYRQTLGQGPEFLTYFQNEAQLEKSRLLSDRFSAERPKGSFSTLEIQRTEQGDSAMYLCATNTGELFFGEGSRLTVL.

V gene TRBV7-9 combines with J gene TRBJ2-2, with 11 bases that match TRBD2. The germline V gene encodes CDR1 SEHNR and CDR2 FQNEAQ (reference sequence). The CDR3 consists of 18 residues. Trimming took 6 bases from V and 1 from J; bases not matched to a gene: 10. Here the CDR3 reads CASRFELAGVVNTGELFF. The DNA of the CDR3 is TGTGCCAGCAGGTTTGAACTAGCGGGAGTGGTGAACACCGGGGAGCTGTTTTTT. Looking up the rest from reference TRBV7-9 and TRBJ2-2 gives the full variable domain: DTGVSQNPRHKITKRGQNVTFRCDPISEHNRLYWYRQTLGQGPEFLTYFQNEAQLEKSRLLSDRFSAERPKGSFSTLEIQRTEQGDSAMYLCASRFELAGVVNTGELFFGEGSRLTVL.

This clonotype was counted at least ten times. The CDR3 DNA sequence: TGTGCCAGCAGCTCAGCGGGAGGTGCGGAGACCCAGTACTTC. This translates into CASSSAGGAETQYF. V gene TRBV7-2 combines with J gene TRBJ2-5; 9 bases align to TRBD2. This CDR3 comprises 14 residues. Germline V gene lookup returns CDR1 SGHTA and CDR2 FQGNSA. V lost 4 bases, J lost 5 bases, and 5 bases stayed unmatched.

The chain employs TRBV11-1 and TRBJ2-3; D is uncertain. Germline V gives CDR1 SGHAT, CDR2 FQDESV (reference sequence). Between the trimmed V and J ends, which lost 5 bases and 6 bases, there was a span of 15 bases. The CDR3 contains 14 residues. The CDR3 loop reads CASSRLLTADTQYF. In DNA, the CDR3 is TGTGCCAGCAGCCGGCTGCTTACAGCGGATACGCAGTATTTT.

V is TRBV11-3 and J is TRBJ2-1; perhaps TRBD1 as D (6 bases). CDR1 is SGHNT, CDR2 YENEEA, per germline. Trimming took 4 bases from V and 0 from J, leaving 19 bases between them. The CDR3 runs to 18 residues. The CDR3 spells CASSSDGRGTSSYNEQFF. For the CDR3, the DNA is TGTGCCAGCAGCTCCGACGGCAGGGGAACGAGCTCCTACAATGAGCAGTTCTTC. Filled out from reference TRBV11-3 and TRBJ2-1, the complete variable domain reads EAGVVQSPRYKIIEKKQPVAFWCNPISGHNTLYWYLQNLGQGPELLIRYENEEAVDDSQLPKDRFSAERLKGVDSTLKIQPAELGDSAVYLCASSSDGRGTSSYNEQFFGPGTRLTVL.

V usage is TRBV5-1 and J usage is TRBJ2-1; D may match TRBD1 or TRBD2 (5 bases each). CDR1 and CDR2 (germline): SGHRS, YFSETQ. The CDR3 runs to 15 residues. With 4 bases removed from V and 8 bases from J, the gap between germline ends came to 19 bases. CDR3 DNA: TGCGCCAGCAGCCTGAGGGGTCCCTCGTTCGATGAGCAGTTCTTC. Residues: CASSLRGPSFDEQFF.